These T cell receptor beta chains were read from a single sample in a study of blood T cell repertoires in COVID-19. This table comes from immunoSEQ multiplex PCR, and its TCRdb copy is limited to in-frame clones, with some not included. The sample contains some 240,000 clones, more than 75% of which appear only once. Sequencing was carried out using peripheral blood. These receptors came from a woman between 65 and 79 years old with COVID-19, enrolled during active disease. The CDR3 runs from the conserved cysteine through the conserved F or W. The order of the fields is V gene, clone size, J gene, D gene, CDR3 protein, CDR3 DNA. A D gene is named only where the DNA matches it firmly. Size values are once, few and many counts, or a class for expanded clones, and some rows have none.

v_call: TRBV7-9
clone_size: .
j_call: TRBJ2-7
d_call: .
cdr3_aa: CASSSLEGVGQYF
cdr3_nt: TGTGCCAGCAGCTCCCTAGAGGGGGTAGGGCAGTACTTC

v_call: TRBV19
clone_size: .
j_call: TRBJ1-4
d_call: .
cdr3_aa: CASSGQTGSEINKLFF
cdr3_nt: TGTGCCAGTAGCGGTCAAACGGGAAGTGAGATAAATAAACTGTTTTTT

v_call: TRBV6-1
clone_size: .
j_call: TRBJ1-3
d_call: .
cdr3_aa: CASSASVGGVGNTIYF
cdr3_nt: TGTGCCAGCAGTGCTTCCGTCGGGGGGGTAGGAAACACCATATATTTT

v_call: TRBV28
clone_size: .
j_call: TRBJ2-7
d_call: TRBD2
cdr3_aa: CASKEGLAPYEQYF
cdr3_nt: TGTGCCAGCAAGGAGGGACTAGCGCCCTACGAGCAGTACTTC

v_call: TRBV2
clone_size: .
j_call: TRBJ2-3
d_call: .
cdr3_aa: CASTGSAGPYSTQYF
cdr3_nt: TGTGCCAGCACGGGGTCGGCGGGCCCCTATTCGACGCAGTATTTT

v_call: TRBV6-5
clone_size: .
j_call: TRBJ1-1
d_call: .
cdr3_aa: CASSSYREATEAFF
cdr3_nt: TGTGCCAGCAGTTCGTACAGGGAAGCTACTGAAGCTTTCTTT

v_call: TRBV5-1
clone_size: .
j_call: TRBJ2-5
d_call: TRBD2
cdr3_aa: CASSLAGLEIGAQYF
cdr3_nt: TGCGCCAGCAGCTTGGCGGGACTAGAGATAGGTGCCCAGTACTTC

v_call: TRBV5-1
clone_size: .
j_call: TRBJ2-1
d_call: .
cdr3_aa: CASSIQGSSYNEQFF
cdr3_nt: TGCGCCAGCAGCATCCAGGGTAGCTCCTACAATGAGCAGTTCTTC

v_call: TRBV9
clone_size: once
j_call: TRBJ2-2
d_call: TRBD2
cdr3_aa: CASSVEGTSGYTGELFF
cdr3_nt: TGTGCCAGCAGCGTAGAGGGGACTAGCGGTTACACCGGGGAGCTGTTTTTT

v_call: TRBV2
clone_size: .
j_call: TRBJ1-1
d_call: TRBD1
cdr3_aa: CASIRQGTTEAFF
cdr3_nt: TGTGCCAGCATTCGACAGGGGACCACTGAAGCTTTCTTT

v_call: TRBV28
clone_size: .
j_call: TRBJ2-7
d_call: TRBD2
cdr3_aa: CASSPGLAGSRAYEQYF
cdr3_nt: TGTGCCAGCAGTCCCGGACTAGCGGGATCGAGGGCCTACGAGCAGTACTTC

v_call: TRBV7-2
clone_size: .
j_call: TRBJ1-3
d_call: .
cdr3_aa: CASSLDPGPGNTIYF
cdr3_nt: TGTGCCAGCAGCTTAGATCCAGGCCCTGGAAACACCATATATTTT

v_call: TRBV24-1
clone_size: .
j_call: TRBJ2-3
d_call: TRBD1
cdr3_aa: CATSDPRTGVTDTQYF
cdr3_nt: TGTGCCACCAGTGACCCAAGGACAGGGGTCACAGATACGCAGTATTTT

v_call: TRBV30
clone_size: .
j_call: TRBJ1-6
d_call: TRBD1
cdr3_aa: CAWSVQGTGSPLHF
cdr3_nt: TGTGCCTGGAGTGTACAGGGGACGGGGTCACCCCTCCACTTT

v_call: TRBV11-3
clone_size: once
j_call: TRBJ1-4
d_call: .
cdr3_aa: CASSTEGRSNEKLFF
cdr3_nt: TGTGCCAGCAGCACCGAGGGGAGGTCTAATGAAAAACTGTTTTTT

v_call: TRBV30
clone_size: .
j_call: TRBJ2-2
d_call: TRBD2
cdr3_aa: CAFMNSGVNTGELFF
cdr3_nt: TGTGCCTTTATGAATAGCGGGGTGAACACCGGGGAGCTGTTTTTT

v_call: TRBV14
clone_size: once
j_call: TRBJ2-3
d_call: TRBD2
cdr3_aa: CASSFRSSGRTDTQYF
cdr3_nt: TGTGCCAGCAGCTTCCGTTCTAGCGGGAGGACGGATACGCAGTATTTT

v_call: TRBV5-7
clone_size: .
j_call: TRBJ1-4
d_call: .
cdr3_aa: CASSFSGGDATNEKLFF
cdr3_nt: TGTGCCAGCAGCTTCTCGGGGGGGGACGCAACTAATGAAAAACTGTTTTTT

v_call: TRBV5-4
clone_size: .
j_call: TRBJ2-7
d_call: TRBD2
cdr3_aa: CASSSSGTSYEQYF
cdr3_nt: TGTGCCAGCAGCTCATCCGGGACTAGCTACGAGCAGTACTTC

v_call: TRBV28
clone_size: .
j_call: TRBJ1-2
d_call: TRBD1
cdr3_aa: CASSWQTGNYGYTF
cdr3_nt: TGTGCCAGCAGTTGGCAGACAGGGAACTATGGCTACACCTTC

v_call: TRBV5-1
clone_size: .
j_call: TRBJ1-5
d_call: .
cdr3_aa: CASSLDAAGNQPQHF
cdr3_nt: TGCGCCAGCAGCTTGGATGCGGCAGGCAATCAGCCCCAGCATTTT

v_call: TRBV3-1/TRBV3-2
clone_size: .
j_call: TRBJ1-1
d_call: TRBD1
cdr3_aa: CASSQGTGGYTEAFF
cdr3_nt: TGTGCCAGCAGCCAAGGGACAGGGGGGTACACTGAAGCTTTCTTT

v_call: TRBV3-1/TRBV3-2
clone_size: .
j_call: TRBJ1-2
d_call: TRBD1
cdr3_aa: CASSRGTVNYGYTF
cdr3_nt: TGTGCCAGCAGCCGCGGGACAGTAAACTATGGCTACACCTTC

v_call: TRBV18
clone_size: .
j_call: TRBJ1-1
d_call: .
cdr3_aa: CASSTGGGNTEAFF
cdr3_nt: TGTGCCAGCTCTACGGGGGGGGGCAACACTGAAGCTTTCTTT

v_call: TRBV5-4
clone_size: many
j_call: TRBJ2-7
d_call: .
cdr3_aa: CASSLDTGGEQYF
cdr3_nt: TGTGCCAGCAGCTTGGATACCGGGGGCGAGCAGTACTTC

v_call: TRBV6-5
clone_size: once
j_call: TRBJ2-2
d_call: .
cdr3_aa: CASILTGNTGELFF
cdr3_nt: TGTGCCAGCATTCTGACAGGGAACACCGGGGAGCTGTTTTTT

v_call: TRBV7-2
clone_size: .
j_call: TRBJ2-1
d_call: .
cdr3_aa: CASSGTRTTGYNEQFF
cdr3_nt: TGTGCCAGCAGCGGCACTCGGACTACAGGATACAATGAGCAGTTCTTC

v_call: TRBV18
clone_size: .
j_call: TRBJ2-2
d_call: .
cdr3_aa: CASSPPRGINTGELFF
cdr3_nt: TGTGCCAGCTCACCACCCCGGGGGATCAACACCGGGGAGCTGTTTTTT

v_call: TRBV27
clone_size: .
j_call: TRBJ1-3
d_call: TRBD1
cdr3_aa: CASSSSGYRDRASGNTIYF
cdr3_nt: TGTGCCAGCAGTTCCTCTGGGTACCGGGACAGGGCCTCTGGAAACACCATATATTTT

v_call: TRBV10-3
clone_size: .
j_call: TRBJ1-5
d_call: .
cdr3_aa: CATQGSNQPQHF
cdr3_nt: TGTGCCACCCAGGGGAGCAATCAGCCCCAGCATTTT

v_call: TRBV6-2/TRBV6-3
clone_size: .
j_call: TRBJ1-1
d_call: TRBD1
cdr3_aa: CASSYDRGRGNTEAFF
cdr3_nt: TGTGCCAGCAGTTACGACAGGGGGCGAGGGAACACTGAAGCTTTCTTT

v_call: TRBV18
clone_size: once
j_call: TRBJ1-5
d_call: TRBD1
cdr3_aa: CASSPLAGGNNQPQHF
cdr3_nt: TGTGCCAGCTCACCACTTGCAGGGGGCAACAATCAGCCCCAGCATTTT

v_call: TRBV25-1
clone_size: .
j_call: TRBJ1-4
d_call: TRBD1
cdr3_aa: CASSLQGVTNEKLFF
cdr3_nt: TGTGCCAGCAGCTTGCAGGGGGTAACTAATGAAAAACTGTTTTTT